This T cell receptor beta chain is from a study of blood T cells in healthy people across ages. This CDR3 region has 13 residues. CDR1 and CDR2 (germline): SGHTA, FQGNSA. V shed 5 bases and J 7 bases; nucleotides not matched to a gene: 6. Alongside a J-beta primer mix, a sample-barcoded 5' primer served in a second PCR lasting about 6 to 11 cycles. TCRdb re-called the 5' RACE reads with MiXCR, one entry per CDR3 protein. In the table there are 900,000 to 950,000 distinct CDR3 sequences, 29% of which are singletons. Donors were systemically healthy Caucasian individuals from Russia aged 6 to 90 years. Peripheral blood from each donor was collected in a volume of approximately 9.5 milliliters. Every sample had a minimum of 6.5 million PBMCs isolated. In its sample, this clonotype was seen a few times. These records were also assigned to another study, of T cells of mothers and their children. That work adds: Mothers and children who were related shared slightly more overlap than unrelated pairs, but not significantly more.

This chain joins TRBV7-2 and TRBJ1-1, with 8 bases identical to TRBD1. This clonotype originated in a woman aged 40-49 years in good health. The sample comprised blood. The CDR3 sequence is CASSVRGRDEAFF. The CDR3 nucleotides read TGTGCCAGCAGCGTCAGGGGGCGAGATGAAGCTTTCTTT.